This entry lists 15 T cell receptor beta chains sequenced from one sample in a study of breast tumors, draining lymph nodes, adjacent tissues (TCRdb year 2016). Libraries were built with multiplex PCR. Sequencing was performed on an Illumina HiSeq 2000. TCRdb ran its own pipeline on the public reads, namely fastp trimming at Q25 and MiXCR clone calling, and kept in-frame beta chains. Here each entry gathers all rows of one CDR3 protein and keeps the most common genes and DNA. The sample data list 200,000 to 250,000 distinct CDR3 sequences, and under 40% of these were observed just once. The ten largest account for approximately 3.6% of the sample. The axillary draining lymph nodes of breast cancer patients were the source of the lymph node samples. What was sequenced was axillary lymph node tissue. These receptors were obtained from a female donor with breast cancer. Some clones in this sample may be carry-over from other donors' samples.

In this sample, this clonotype turned up many times. The chain couples TRBV9 to TRBJ2-3; the D gene is possibly TRBD2 (5 bases). Germline V gives CDR1 SGDLS, CDR2 YYNGEE. The CDR3 covers 14 residues. The germline V and J ends were trimmed by 4 bases and 1 base, with 10 bases remaining between them. The CDR3 DNA sequence: TGTGCCAGCAGCCCCAATAGCGGCACAGATACGCAGTATTTT. Encoded protein: CASSPNSGTDTQYF.

This clonotype was detected many times. The junction and the germline gene differ at one end; a read error may be behind it. The V and J genes are TRBV5-1 and TRBJ2-5; the D gene is possibly TRBD1 (5 bases). Germline lookup yields CDR1 SGHRS and CDR2 YFSETQ. The CDR3 sequence is 12 residues long. CDR3 nucleotides: TGTGCCAGCAGCCTAAGGGGAGAGACCCAGTACTTC. It specifies CASSLRGETQYF.

In this sample, this clonotype turned up a few times. The chain couples TRBV20-1 to TRBJ2-4, with 8 positions matching TRBD1. The germline gives CDR1 DFQATT, CDR2 SNEGSKA (reference sequence). The length of the CDR3 is 13 residues. V lost 5 bases, J lost 8 bases, and 8 bases stayed unmatched. CDR3 region: CSARGTGHDIQYF. Here the CDR3 DNA reads TGCAGTGCTCGGGGGACAGGTCATGACATTCAGTACTTC.

This clonotype was recorded at least ten times. The chain is built from TRBV4-2 and TRBJ1-5, with D possibly TRBD1 on 5 matching bases. The germline V gene has CDR1 LGHNA and CDR2 YNFKEQ. CDR3 length equals 15 residues. V lost 3 bases, J lost 4 bases, and 13 bases lay in between. The CDR3 nucleotides are TGTGCCAGCAGCCACTCACAGGAGTCTAATCAGCCCCAGCATTTT. Its translation: CASSHSQESNQPQHF.

This chain joins TRBV5-4 and TRBJ2-3, with D tentatively TRBD1 (6 bases). CDR1 is SGHNT and CDR2 is YYREEE in the germline V gene (reference sequence). V was clipped by 3 bases and J by 3 bases, with 20 bases between them. CDR3 length: 17 residues. This chain's CDR3 is CASSSRRGPPGTDTQYF. Written as DNA, the CDR3 is TGTGCCAGCAGCTCGCGCAGGGGCCCTCCTGGGACAGATACGCAGTATTTT.

A word on this clonotype: A much bigger clone sits one base away, suggesting this may be a read error. The chain recombines TRBV7-9 with TRBJ2-1; 10 nucleotides match TRBD1. CDR1 is SEHNR and CDR2 is FQNEAQ in the germline V gene (reference sequence). The V and J ends lost 1 base and 11 bases, in that order; junction bases with no gene match: 14. CDR3 size: 17 residues. This CDR3 reads CASSLGDRRQGAYQQFF. Here the CDR3 DNA reads TGTGCCAGCAGCTTAGGGGATCGGAGACAGGGGGCTTATCAGCAGTTCTTC.

The chain is built from TRBV10-3 and TRBJ2-2, with 11 positions matching TRBD1. Per germline, CDR1 ENHRY and CDR2 SYGVKD. Trimming cost V 10 bases and J 6 bases; bases outside gene matches: 7. The CDR3 contains 14 residues. In DNA, the CDR3 is TGTGCCACTGGACAGGGGGCGAAGGCCGGGGAGCTGTTTTTT. Translating it yields CATGQGAKAGELFF.

This clonotype has a count of ten or more. The rearrangement joins TRBV11-2 to TRBJ2-3; TRBD2 matches at 7 bases. Germline trimming cut 0 bases from V and 13 bases from J; bases unmatched to any gene: 7. Germline V gene data show CDR1 as SGHAT and CDR2 as FQNNGV. This CDR3 is built from 13 residues. DNA of the CDR3: TGTGCCAGCAGCTTAGATTACGGGGGGAGGGAGTATTTT. Encoded protein: CASSLDYGGREYF.

This clonotype has at least ten counts. The chain uses TRBV6-4 and TRBJ2-3, with 12 bases matching TRBD1. The CDR3 is 16 amino acids. The V gene end was trimmed by 0 bases and the J gene end by 4 bases; junction bases not matched to a gene: 2. Per germline, CDR1 MRHNA and CDR2 SNTAGT. The CDR3 DNA reads as TGTGCCAGCAGTGACTCGGGACAGGGGGCCCCAGATACGCAGTATTTT. This translates into CASSDSGQGAPDTQYF.

Here the CDR3 reads CASSGLRTGGGYGYTF. The CDR3, as DNA: TGTGCCAGCAGCGGCCTTCGGACAGGGGGAGGCTATGGCTACACCTTC. The chain couples TRBV7-2 to TRBJ1-2, with 10 bases aligning to TRBD1. The length of the CDR3 is 16 residues. Germline values: CDR1 SGHTA, CDR2 FQGNSA. V lost 5 bases and J lost 4; bases outside the gene matches: 10.

This clonotype was observed at least ten times. J is TRBJ2-1 and V is TRBV12-5; 7 bases fit TRBD2. The CDR3 consists of 18 residues. The germline CDR1 and CDR2 sequences are LGHNT and FRNRAP. Trimming removed 1 base from V and 8 bases from J; junction bases left unmatched: 17. The CDR3 DNA sequence: TGTGCTAGTGGTTTGGCTCCGCTGGGAGGGCCCCCCCTACATGAGCAGTTCTTC. Protein: CASGLAPLGGPPLHEQFF.

This clonotype was detected many times. This chain joins TRBV3-1 and TRBJ2-3, with 12 bases lining up with TRBD2. This CDR3 spans 17 amino acids. Germline lookup yields CDR1 LGHDT and CDR2 YNNKEL (reference sequence). V trimming: 0 bases; J trimming: 4 bases; junction bases outside the gene matches: 5. This CDR3 is CASSQDLAGGGADTQYF. The CDR3 DNA sequence: TGTGCCAGCAGCCAAGATCTAGCGGGAGGGGGCGCAGATACGCAGTATTTT.

This clonotype was detected ten times or more. V and J are TRBV12-3 or TRBV12-4 and TRBJ2-5, with no clear D. The CDR3 extends over 14 amino acids. The ends were cut back, 1 base at V and 9 bases at J, with 15 bases in the middle. The CDR3 reads CASSLGANQLSQYF. CDR3 sequence (DNA): TGTGCCAGCAGTTTAGGGGCCAACCAGTTGTCCCAGTACTTC.

This clonotype appeared a few times. This chain's CDR3 is CASIAGNTEAFF. The DNA for the CDR3 is TGTGCCAGTATAGCAGGGAACACTGAAGCTTTCTTT. The J gene is TRBJ1-1, the V gene TRBV19; D gene unclear. Trimming left V 7 bases short and J 1 base short, with 7 bases between. This CDR3 is 12 amino acids long. In germline, CDR1 is LNHDA, CDR2 SQIVND (reference sequence).

About this clonotype itself: Being one base from a much bigger clone, this may be a read error. The CDR3 does not end in the conserved phenylalanine or tryptophan, so this is likely a read error. The chain's CDR3 is CASSPRTGDEYGYTL. CDR3 DNA: TGCGCCAGCAGCCCCCGGACAGGGGATGAGTATGGCTACACCCTC. The genes are TRBV4-1 and TRBJ1-2; 9 nucleotides line up with TRBD1. In germline, CDR1 is MGHRA, CDR2 YSYEKL. This CDR3 spans 15 amino acids. V dropped 4 bases and J dropped 5; count of bases not matched to a gene: 8.